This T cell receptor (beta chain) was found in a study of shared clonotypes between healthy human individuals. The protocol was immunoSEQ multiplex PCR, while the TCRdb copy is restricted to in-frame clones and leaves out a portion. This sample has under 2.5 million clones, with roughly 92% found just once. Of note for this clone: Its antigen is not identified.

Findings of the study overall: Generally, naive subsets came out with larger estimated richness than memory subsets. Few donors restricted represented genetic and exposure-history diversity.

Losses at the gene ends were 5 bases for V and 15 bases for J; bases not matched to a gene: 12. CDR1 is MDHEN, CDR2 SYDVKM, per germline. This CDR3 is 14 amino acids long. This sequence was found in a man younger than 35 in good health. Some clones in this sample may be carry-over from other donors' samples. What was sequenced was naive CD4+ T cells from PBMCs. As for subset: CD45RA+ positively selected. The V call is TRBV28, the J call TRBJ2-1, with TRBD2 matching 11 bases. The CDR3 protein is CASSPSLAGGAPFF. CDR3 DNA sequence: TGTGCCAGCAGTCCCTCCCTAGCGGGGGGTGCGCCGTTCTTC.